Listed below are T cell receptor beta chains from one sample, sequenced in a study of molecular identifiers for immune sequencing clone quantification. MiXCR, applied by TCRdb to the PCR reads, yields one record per CDR3 protein. Of around 470,000 distinct CDR3 sequences detected, under 30% appear once; the ten largest clones hold over 0.6%. The sequenced sample consisted of naive CD8+ T cells from blood, with Jurkat cell RNA spiked in. The receptor set was obtained from a human donor in good health. Some libraries in this study had Jurkat cell RNA spiked in. CDR3s include the opening cysteine and the closing phenylalanine or tryptophan. D genes are given only for firm matches. The size of a clone is reported for some rows only, either as once, few or many, or as a class for expanded clones.

cdr3_nt: TGTGCCAGCAGCCAGAATACTGGGGCCAACGTCCTGACTTTC
cdr3_aa: CASSQNTGANVLTF
clone_size: many
d_call: NA
v_call: TRBV7-6
j_call: TRBJ2-6

cdr3_nt: TGTGCCAGCAGCAGCTTTTGGGGACAGGGGGTAACAGATACGCAGTATTTT
cdr3_aa: CASSSFWGQGVTDTQYF
clone_size: NA
d_call: TRBD1
v_call: TRBV5-3
j_call: TRBJ2-3

cdr3_nt: TGCAGCGTTGAAGACCTCCCCACCGGGAGGGCCGGGAACAATGAGCAGTTCTTC
cdr3_aa: CSVEDLPTGRAGNNEQFF
clone_size: NA
d_call: TRBD2
v_call: TRBV29-1
j_call: TRBJ2-1

cdr3_nt: TGTGCCAGCAGTCTGGGGACAGGGGTGTTCCAGTACTTC
cdr3_aa: CASSLGTGVFQYF
clone_size: few
d_call: TRBD1
v_call: TRBV6-5
j_call: TRBJ2-7

cdr3_nt: TGTGCCAACAGTTACTCGATTCTAGCGGGAGGATCCTACGAGCAGTACTTC
cdr3_aa: CANSYSILAGGSYEQYF
clone_size: once
d_call: TRBD2
v_call: TRBV6-2/TRBV6-3
j_call: TRBJ2-7

cdr3_nt: TGCAGCGTACTCTCCATGATGACAGAAAACACTGAAGCTTTCTTT
cdr3_aa: CSVLSMMTENTEAFF
clone_size: many
d_call: NA
v_call: TRBV29-1
j_call: TRBJ1-1

cdr3_nt: TGTGCCAGCAGCCCGCCGGGACAGGGGAACTACGAGCAGTACTTC
cdr3_aa: CASSPPGQGNYEQYF
clone_size: many
d_call: TRBD1
v_call: TRBV7-9
j_call: TRBJ2-7

cdr3_nt: TGCGCCAGCAGCTTGCTCGGGACAGGGTTCCACGAGCAGTACTTC
cdr3_aa: CASSLLGTGFHEQYF
clone_size: many
d_call: TRBD1
v_call: TRBV5-1
j_call: TRBJ2-7

cdr3_nt: TGTGCCAGCAGTTTAATTCGGTCCTACGAGCAGTACTTC
cdr3_aa: CASSLIRSYEQYF
clone_size: NA
d_call: NA
v_call: TRBV27
j_call: TRBJ2-7

cdr3_nt: TGTGCCAGCAGGTCGGGACAGCTCAAAAATGAGGAACTGTTTTTT
cdr3_aa: CASRSGQLKNEELFF
clone_size: NA
d_call: TRBD1
v_call: TRBV11-2
j_call: TRBJ1-4

cdr3_nt: TGTGCCAGCAGCCAGGGACAGGGGGATGGCTACACCTTC
cdr3_aa: CASSQGQGDGYTF
clone_size: NA
d_call: TRBD1
v_call: TRBV3-1
j_call: TRBJ1-2

cdr3_nt: TGTGCCAGCAGCGCCAGGGAAAGCAATCAGCCCCAGCATTTT
cdr3_aa: CASSARESNQPQHF
clone_size: NA
d_call: NA
v_call: TRBV7-9
j_call: TRBJ1-5

cdr3_nt: TGTGCCAGCAGTTACCCAAACCCGACAGGGGAAGGGAGCACAGATACGCAGTATTTT
cdr3_aa: CASSYPNPTGEGSTDTQYF
clone_size: many
d_call: TRBD1
v_call: TRBV6-5
j_call: TRBJ2-3

cdr3_nt: TGTGCCAGCAGTCCCTCTCGACAGGGTAGTAATGAAAAACTGTTTTTT
cdr3_aa: CASSPSRQGSNEKLFF
clone_size: many
d_call: TRBD1
v_call: TRBV12-3/TRBV12-4
j_call: TRBJ1-4

cdr3_nt: TGTGCCAGCAGTTACAGTGAGGGGATGGGAAACACCATATATTTT
cdr3_aa: CASSYSEGMGNTIYF
clone_size: NA
d_call: NA
v_call: TRBV6-5
j_call: TRBJ1-3

cdr3_nt: TGTGCCAGCAGTCATGGCGGGGGGGCAAATGAGCAGTTCTTC
cdr3_aa: CASSHGGGANEQFF
clone_size: few
d_call: TRBD2
v_call: TRBV6-5
j_call: TRBJ2-1

cdr3_nt: TGTGCCAGCAGCCATTCGCCCCACGAGCAGTACTTC
cdr3_aa: CASSHSPHEQYF
clone_size: many
d_call: NA
v_call: TRBV14
j_call: TRBJ2-7

cdr3_nt: TGTGCCAGCAGCTTTCGATCAGCAACCTACGAGCAGTACTTC
cdr3_aa: CASSFRSATYEQYF
clone_size: many
d_call: NA
v_call: TRBV7-2
j_call: TRBJ2-7

cdr3_nt: TGTGCCAGCAGTGACAGCGCTTATAATTCACCCCTCCACTTT
cdr3_aa: CASSDSAYNSPLHF
clone_size: few
d_call: NA
v_call: TRBV6-6
j_call: TRBJ1-6

cdr3_nt: TGCGCCAGCGGCCAAGTAAGGGCCTACGAGCAGTACTTC
cdr3_aa: CASGQVRAYEQYF
clone_size: NA
d_call: NA
v_call: TRBV4-1
j_call: TRBJ2-7

cdr3_nt: TGTGCCAGCAGTCCCCTCCGGACGGGGAACTATGGCTACACCTTC
cdr3_aa: CASSPLRTGNYGYTF
clone_size: many
d_call: NA
v_call: TRBV27
j_call: TRBJ1-2

cdr3_nt: TGTGCCAGCAGTTCCCCCTGGGGGGGGCAGGGGGCAGATACGCAGTATTTT
cdr3_aa: CASSSPWGGQGADTQYF
clone_size: few
d_call: NA
v_call: TRBV28
j_call: TRBJ2-3

cdr3_nt: TGTGCCAGCAGCTCCGACAGGGTTTTTATTGATGGCTACACCTTC
cdr3_aa: CASSSDRVFIDGYTF
clone_size: few
d_call: TRBD1
v_call: TRBV7-2
j_call: TRBJ1-2

cdr3_nt: TGTGCCAGCAGTCTATCAATTAGTATAGTGAACACTGAAGCTTTCTTT
cdr3_aa: CASSLSISIVNTEAFF
clone_size: NA
d_call: NA
v_call: TRBV12-3/TRBV12-4
j_call: TRBJ1-1

cdr3_nt: TGTGCCAGCAGCTCCAGCGGGATCTCCTACAATGAGCAGTTCTTC
cdr3_aa: CASSSSGISYNEQFF
clone_size: few
d_call: TRBD2
v_call: TRBV11-2
j_call: TRBJ2-1